Listed below are T cell receptor beta chains from one sample, sequenced in a study of OX40 agonist ivuxolimab in advanced cancers. Produced via immunoSEQ multiplex PCR; TCRdb's table is partial and in-frame only. Found here are more than 85,000 clones, roughly four fifths of them singletons; the top ten hold over 1.3%. Sequences were derived from CD4+ or CD8+ T cells sorted from blood, sampled in a trial of the OX40 agonist ivuxolimab. Source of these receptors: an adult with an advanced solid tumor such as melanoma, head and neck, liver or kidney cancer. CDR3s include the opening cysteine and the closing phenylalanine or tryptophan. D genes are given only for firm matches. Clone size appears in some rows only: once, few, many, or a class for an expanded clone.

cdr3_nt: TGTGCCAGCAGCGTCCGGACTAGCGGGAGATCGCCCTACAATGAGCAGTTCTTC
cdr3_aa: CASSVRTSGRSPYNEQFF
d_call: TRBD2
clone_size: NA
v_call: TRBV9
j_call: TRBJ2-1

cdr3_nt: TGTGCCACGGGACAGGTCTACGAGCAGTACTTC
cdr3_aa: CATGQVYEQYF
d_call: TRBD1
clone_size: NA
v_call: TRBV10-3
j_call: TRBJ2-7

cdr3_nt: TGTGCCAGTCAAAGAGGACAGGGGACACCCCTCCACTTT
cdr3_aa: CASQRGQGTPLHF
d_call: TRBD1
clone_size: few
v_call: TRBV19
j_call: TRBJ1-6

cdr3_nt: TGTGCCAGCAGCTCCCGGACAGGGGTGAGCACTGAAGCTTTCTTT
cdr3_aa: CASSSRTGVSTEAFF
d_call: TRBD1
clone_size: NA
v_call: TRBV4-2
j_call: TRBJ1-1

cdr3_nt: TGTGCCAGAAGCCACCGGGAACAGGGGATCGGCGAGCAGTACTTC
cdr3_aa: CARSHREQGIGEQYF
d_call: TRBD1
clone_size: NA
v_call: TRBV5-3
j_call: TRBJ2-7

cdr3_nt: TGTGCCAGCAGTGAAACTGGTCCTGTTGGGGACAGGGGCGTTTGCGACACTGAAGCTTTCTTT
cdr3_aa: CASSETGPVGDRGVCDTEAFF
d_call: TRBD1
clone_size: NA
v_call: TRBV6-1
j_call: TRBJ1-1

cdr3_nt: TGTGCCAGCAGCGGCGGCCTCGGGGGGGGCGATCCCGGGGAGCTGTTTTTT
cdr3_aa: CASSGGLGGGDPGELFF
d_call: TRBD2
clone_size: NA
v_call: TRBV11-2
j_call: TRBJ2-2

cdr3_nt: TGTGCCAGCTCAGCGACAGAGCAAGAGACCCAGTACTTC
cdr3_aa: CASSATEQETQYF
d_call: NA
clone_size: NA
v_call: TRBV18
j_call: TRBJ2-5

cdr3_nt: TGTGCCAGTAACGGCAGGGGGACCGGGGAGCTGTTTTTT
cdr3_aa: CASNGRGTGELFF
d_call: TRBD1
clone_size: NA
v_call: TRBV19
j_call: TRBJ2-2

cdr3_nt: TGCGCCAGCAGCCAGGGACAGTATAATTCACCCCTCCACTTT
cdr3_aa: CASSQGQYNSPLHF
d_call: TRBD1
clone_size: once
v_call: TRBV4-3
j_call: TRBJ1-6

cdr3_nt: TGTGCCAGCAGTAAAGGGACCAGCGGGGCTAATGAAAAACTGTTTTTT
cdr3_aa: CASSKGTSGANEKLFF
d_call: NA
clone_size: NA
v_call: TRBV5-5
j_call: TRBJ1-4

cdr3_nt: TGTGCCAGCAGCTCTTACGCCGGGAACTCTGGGGCCAACGTCCTGACTTTC
cdr3_aa: CASSSYAGNSGANVLTF
d_call: NA
clone_size: once
v_call: TRBV11-2
j_call: TRBJ2-6

cdr3_nt: TGTGCCAGCAGTTACACGGACAGGGTTAAGACGGCTTTCTTT
cdr3_aa: CASSYTDRVKTAFF
d_call: TRBD1
clone_size: NA
v_call: TRBV6-5
j_call: TRBJ1-1

cdr3_nt: TGTGCCAGCAGCTTTGGGTATAGCAATCAGCCCCAGCATTTT
cdr3_aa: CASSFGYSNQPQHF
d_call: NA
clone_size: NA
v_call: TRBV7-8
j_call: TRBJ1-5

cdr3_nt: TGTGCCAGCAGTTTAATGACTAGCGCTTCCCTCGAGCAGTACTTC
cdr3_aa: CASSLMTSASLEQYF
d_call: TRBD2
clone_size: NA
v_call: TRBV28
j_call: TRBJ2-7

cdr3_nt: TGCAGCGAAGGGAGGACTGAAGCTTTCTTT
cdr3_aa: CSEGRTEAFF
d_call: NA
clone_size: NA
v_call: TRBV29-1
j_call: TRBJ1-1

cdr3_nt: TGTGCCAGCAGCTTAGTATTGACAGGCTCTAGCCAAGAGACCCAGTACTTC
cdr3_aa: CASSLVLTGSSQETQYF
d_call: NA
clone_size: NA
v_call: TRBV11-2
j_call: TRBJ2-5

cdr3_nt: TGTGCCAGCAGTTCAGGGTTGGATCAGCCCCAGCATTTT
cdr3_aa: CASSSGLDQPQHF
d_call: NA
clone_size: NA
v_call: TRBV6-1
j_call: TRBJ1-5

cdr3_nt: TGTGCCAGCAGCGTGGGGACAGCTAACTATGGCTACACCTTC
cdr3_aa: CASSVGTANYGYTF
d_call: TRBD1
clone_size: NA
v_call: TRBV7-3
j_call: TRBJ1-2

cdr3_nt: TGTGCCAGCAGCCCCAGGGGGTTCTTGAGAAACATTCAGTACTTC
cdr3_aa: CASSPRGFLRNIQYF
d_call: TRBD1
clone_size: NA
v_call: TRBV11-1
j_call: TRBJ2-4

cdr3_nt: TGTGCCAGTCGGTGGGGGGGAACCGATTACGAGCAGTACTTC
cdr3_aa: CASRWGGTDYEQYF
d_call: TRBD2
clone_size: NA
v_call: TRBV2
j_call: TRBJ2-7

cdr3_nt: TGTGCCAGCAGCCCCAGTCCCCCCGACACCGGGGAGCTGTTTTTT
cdr3_aa: CASSPSPPDTGELFF
d_call: NA
clone_size: NA
v_call: TRBV7-9
j_call: TRBJ2-2

cdr3_nt: TGCGCCAGCAGCCAATCCGGGGGATGGTCCTACAATGAGCAGTTCTTC
cdr3_aa: CASSQSGGWSYNEQFF
d_call: NA
clone_size: NA
v_call: TRBV4-3
j_call: TRBJ2-1

cdr3_nt: TGTGCCAGCAGACAGAATCAGGGTTACACTGAAGCTTTCTTT
cdr3_aa: CASRQNQGYTEAFF
d_call: NA
clone_size: few
v_call: TRBV11-2
j_call: TRBJ1-1

cdr3_nt: TGTGCCAGCAATCGACAGGGGGCGAACACTGAAGCTTTCTTT
cdr3_aa: CASNRQGANTEAFF
d_call: TRBD1
clone_size: NA
v_call: TRBV6-1
j_call: TRBJ1-1

cdr3_nt: TGCGCCAGCAGCCCGGGACAGGGGATGCAGCCCCAGCATTTT
cdr3_aa: CASSPGQGMQPQHF
d_call: TRBD1
clone_size: few
v_call: TRBV5-1
j_call: TRBJ1-5

cdr3_nt: TGTGCCAGCAGTTTATTGGCAGGTACGCAGTATTTT
cdr3_aa: CASSLLAGTQYF
d_call: NA
clone_size: NA
v_call: TRBV28
j_call: TRBJ2-3

cdr3_nt: TGTGCCAGCAGCTTTGGGGGGCTCGGCACTGAAGCTTTCTTT
cdr3_aa: CASSFGGLGTEAFF
d_call: NA
clone_size: once
v_call: TRBV7-2
j_call: TRBJ1-1

cdr3_nt: TGTGCCAGCAGCGGTCCGGGGGCCGGGGAGCTGTTTTTT
cdr3_aa: CASSGPGAGELFF
d_call: NA
clone_size: NA
v_call: TRBV9
j_call: TRBJ2-2

cdr3_nt: TGTGCCAGCAGCTTGTGGAACAGGCCCCACCACTATGAGCAGTTCTTC
cdr3_aa: CASSLWNRPHHYEQFF
d_call: NA
clone_size: NA
v_call: TRBV5-6
j_call: TRBJ2-1

cdr3_nt: TGTGCCAGCAGCCCTAGACAAGGGCCCTACGAGCAGTACTTC
cdr3_aa: CASSPRQGPYEQYF
d_call: NA
clone_size: few
v_call: TRBV11-2
j_call: TRBJ2-7

cdr3_nt: TGTGCCAGTAGCTTAGACAGGGGGCGCAACAATGAGCAGTTCTTC
cdr3_aa: CASSLDRGRNNEQFF
d_call: TRBD1
clone_size: NA
v_call: TRBV19
j_call: TRBJ2-1

cdr3_nt: TGTGCCAGTAGGATTGGGACCAACTCCTACAATGAGCAGTTCTTC
cdr3_aa: CASRIGTNSYNEQFF
d_call: NA
clone_size: NA
v_call: TRBV19
j_call: TRBJ2-1

cdr3_nt: TGTGCCAGCAGCCTTAGATTAGCGGCCGGGGGCGGGGAGCTGTTTTTT
cdr3_aa: CASSLRLAAGGGELFF
d_call: NA
clone_size: NA
v_call: TRBV7-2
j_call: TRBJ2-2

cdr3_nt: TGTGCCACCAGCAGAGCAAACAGACAAGTTTCTGGCTACACCTTC
cdr3_aa: CATSRANRQVSGYTF
d_call: NA
clone_size: NA
v_call: TRBV15
j_call: TRBJ1-2

cdr3_nt: TGTGCCAGCACCTCCGTCGGGTTCCCGCTGTCACCCCTCCACTTT
cdr3_aa: CASTSVGFPLSPLHF
d_call: NA
clone_size: NA
v_call: TRBV27
j_call: TRBJ1-6